The 10 T cell receptor beta chains reported below all come from one sample, sequenced in a study of cytomegalovirus exposure and HLA in healthy donors. The PCR made use of 60 Vbeta and 13 Jbeta primers. Clones were sequenced by immunoSEQ multiplex PCR, and TCRdb holds only the in-frame ones, with some missing. The sample spans 100,000 to 150,000 clones; the ten largest clones claim under 3.5%. Source material: PBMCs. These receptors were taken from a man in his thirties or forties in good health and CMV-seronegative.

This sequence joins TRBV29-1 and TRBJ2-7, with a possible D match to TRBD1 (6 bases). The V gene lost 3 bases and the J gene lost 0 bases, with 12 bases spanning the gap. Germline loops: CDR1 SQVTM, CDR2 ANQGSEA. There are 14 residues in the CDR3. Written as DNA, the CDR3 is TGCAGCGTTGAGGGGACACCAACCTCCTACGAGCAGTACTTC. This codes for CSVEGTPTSYEQYF.

The chain is built from TRBV5-4 and TRBJ1-2, with 8 bases lining up with TRBD1. The CDR3 length is 15 residues. Trimming cost V 2 bases and J 4 bases; bases outside gene matches: 7. Germline CDR1 and CDR2: SGHNT and YYREEE (reference sequence). This chain's CDR3 is CASSFGRGQAYGYTF. In nucleotides, the CDR3 is TGTGCCAGCAGCTTCGGCCGGGGACAGGCCTATGGCTACACCTTC. The full variable domain, rest sourced from reference TRBV5-4 and TRBJ1-2, is ETGVTQSPTHLIKTRGQQVTLRCSSQSGHNTVSWYQQALGQGPQFIFQYYREEENGRGNFPPRFSGLQFPNYSSELNVNALELDDSALYLCASSFGRGQAYGYTFGSGTRLTVV.

CDR3 in amino acids: CASSYGPGAFQETQYF. The DNA of the CDR3 is TGTGCCAGCAGCTATGGGCCAGGGGCATTCCAAGAGACCCAGTACTTC. This rearrangement joins TRBV11-2 to TRBJ2-5; the D gene is possibly TRBD1 (6 bases). V lost 4 bases to trimming and J lost 1 base, with 16 bases between them. The CDR3 is 16 residues long. Germline V CDR1 and CDR2: SGHAT, FQNNGV.

The rearrangement uses TRBV7-3 and TRBJ2-5; 12 bases align to TRBD2. The junction had 5 bases not matched to a gene; V was cut back by 4 bases and J by 5 bases. The CDR3 contains 15 residues. CDR1 is SGHTA, CDR2 FQGTGA, per germline. CDR3: CASSSGLAGTETQYF. The CDR3 DNA reads TGTGCCAGCAGCTCCGGACTAGCGGGAACTGAGACCCAGTACTTC.

The rearrangement joins TRBV5-1 to TRBJ2-5; a weak D match, TRBD1 (5 bases). Trimming stripped 7 bases from V and 1 base from J, with 20 bases between. Germline CDR1 and CDR2: SGHRS and YFSETQ. The CDR3 is 16 residues long. CDR3 nucleotide sequence: TGCGCCAGCGGCCCCCCAGGGCGACCTTCCCAAGAGACCCAGTACTTC. Protein sequence: CASGPPGRPSQETQYF.

The chain has TRBV6-1 and TRBJ1-2, with 9 bases fitting TRBD1. Unmatched junction bases numbered 7, after V lost 3 bases and J lost 8 bases. In germline, CDR1 is MNHNS, CDR2 SASEGT. CDR3 length: 14 residues. Here the CDR3 DNA reads TGTGCCAGCAGTGATTGGGACAGGGCAAGCGGCTACACCTTC. This translates into CASSDWDRASGYTF.

V usage is TRBV7-9 and J usage is TRBJ1-1; tentatively, D is TRBD1 (6 bases). This CDR3 comprises 15 residues. Per germline, CDR1 SEHNR and CDR2 FQNEAQ (reference sequence). Trimming shortened V by 5 bases and J by 4 bases, and 17 bases separated the two germline ends. The CDR3 loop is CASSALPGEGTEAFF. In DNA, the CDR3 is TGTGCCAGCAGCGCCCTCCCAGGGGAAGGCACTGAAGCTTTCTTT.

The chain uses TRBV18 and TRBJ1-1; TRBD1 agrees at 8 bases. CDR1 is KGHSH, CDR2 LQKENI, per germline. The CDR3 contains 16 residues. V lost 2 bases to trimming and J lost 4 bases; unmatched junction nucleotides: 9. The chain's CDR3 is CASSPILAGGSTEAFF. CDR3 coding DNA: TGTGCCAGCTCACCAATCTTAGCAGGGGGCAGCACTGAAGCTTTCTTT.

The chain has TRBV4-1 and TRBJ2-3, with a possible D match to TRBD2 (5 bases). V was cut by 1 base and J by 2 bases, with 13 bases left in between. The germline V gene encodes CDR1 MGHRA and CDR2 YSYEKL. The CDR3 covers 16 residues. The CDR3 region is CASSQVGRRYTDTQYF. In DNA form, the CDR3 reads TGCGCCAGCAGCCAAGTGGGGAGACGCTACACAGATACGCAGTATTTT.

This rearrangement joins TRBV27 to TRBJ2-7, with TRBD2 matching 7 bases. V lost 2 bases to trimming and J lost 3 bases; unmatched junction nucleotides: 7. The CDR3 has 15 residues. In germline, CDR1 is MNHEY, CDR2 SMNVEV (reference sequence). The CDR3 sequence is CASSLKRGGDYEQYF. Here the CDR3 DNA reads TGTGCCAGCAGTTTAAAGCGGGGAGGGGACTACGAGCAGTACTTC.